Detailed here is one TCR beta chain. Antigen: not known. Scientists ran DNA taken from cultured CD4+ T cells through the Oncomine TCR Beta short-read assay for sequencing. From CD4+ T cells that had been cultured, genomic DNA was extracted. TCRdb used MiXCR to reprocess the PCR reads, holding one entry per CDR3 protein. In the table there are some 20,000 distinct CDR3 sequences, 52% of which are singletons. The CDR3 has 20 amino acids. This entry comes from a study of vaccination and CD4 T cells after COVID-19. Study-level background: Overlapping SARS-CoV-2, HCoV-NL63, HCoV-OC43 and HCoV-229E spike peptides were used to stimulate cells.

As to treatment: roughly ten-day PBMC culture with coronavirus spike peptide pools or control peptides (ViraFEST assay). ViraFEST expanded antigen-specific T cells with peptide pools, then sequenced TCRs. The source is a human donor who had recovered from COVID-19. Sample: CD4+ T cells from blood, cultured in vitro. The V call is TRBV1, the J call TRBJ2-3; TRBD2, as called in the table, went unchecked against the DNA. TRBV1 is a listed pseudogene. DNA of the CDR3: TGCACCAGCAGCCAGGGGACTACCGGGACTAGCGGACCTAGCACAGATACGCAGTATTTT. It encodes CTSSQGTTGTSGPSTDTQYF.